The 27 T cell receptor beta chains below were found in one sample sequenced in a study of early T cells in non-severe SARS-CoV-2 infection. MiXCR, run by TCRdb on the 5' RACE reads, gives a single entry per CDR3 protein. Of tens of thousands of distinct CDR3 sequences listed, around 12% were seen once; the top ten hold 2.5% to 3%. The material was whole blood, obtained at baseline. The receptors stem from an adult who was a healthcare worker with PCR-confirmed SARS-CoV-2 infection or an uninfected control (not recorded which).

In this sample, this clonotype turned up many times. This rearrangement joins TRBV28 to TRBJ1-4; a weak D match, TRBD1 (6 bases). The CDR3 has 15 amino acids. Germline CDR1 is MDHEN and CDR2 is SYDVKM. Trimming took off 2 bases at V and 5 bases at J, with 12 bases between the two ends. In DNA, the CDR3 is TGTGCCAGCAGTTTAGCGGGGGGCCACAATGAAAAACTGTTTTTT. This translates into CASSLAGGHNEKLFF.

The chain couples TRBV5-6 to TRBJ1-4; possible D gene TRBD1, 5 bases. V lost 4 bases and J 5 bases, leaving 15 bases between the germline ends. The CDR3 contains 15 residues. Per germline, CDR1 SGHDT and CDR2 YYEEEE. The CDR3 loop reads CASSPGGGTNEKLFF. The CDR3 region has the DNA TGTGCCAGCAGCCCGGGGGGAGGCACAAATGAAAAACTGTTTTTT.

The CDR3 is CASRLRTGANTGELFF. The CDR3 bases are TGCGCCAGCAGATTAAGGACAGGGGCGAACACCGGGGAGCTGTTTTTT. The chain has TRBV5-1 and TRBJ2-2, with 9 bases aligning to TRBD1. Germline CDR1 is SGHRS and CDR2 is YFSETQ. V trimming: 5 bases; J trimming: 0 bases; junction bases outside the gene matches: 5. The CDR3 sequence is 16 residues long.

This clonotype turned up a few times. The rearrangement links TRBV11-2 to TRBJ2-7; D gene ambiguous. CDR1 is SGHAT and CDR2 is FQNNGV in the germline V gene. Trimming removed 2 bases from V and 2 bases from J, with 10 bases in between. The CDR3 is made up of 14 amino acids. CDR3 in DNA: TGTGCCAGCAGCTTAAACTCCGGCACCTACGAGCAGTACTTC. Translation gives CASSLNSGTYEQYF.

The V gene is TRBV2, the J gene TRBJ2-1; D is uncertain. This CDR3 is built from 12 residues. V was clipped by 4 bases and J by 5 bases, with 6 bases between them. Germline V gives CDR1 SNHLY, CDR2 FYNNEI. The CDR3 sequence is CASSGDHNEQFF. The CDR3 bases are TGTGCCAGCAGTGGCGACCACAATGAGCAGTTCTTC.

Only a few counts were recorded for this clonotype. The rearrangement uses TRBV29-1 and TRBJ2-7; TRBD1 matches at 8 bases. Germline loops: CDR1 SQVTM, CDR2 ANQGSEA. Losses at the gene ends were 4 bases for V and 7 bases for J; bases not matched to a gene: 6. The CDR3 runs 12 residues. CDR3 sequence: CSVGQGAHEQYF. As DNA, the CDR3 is TGCAGCGTTGGCCAGGGGGCGCATGAGCAGTACTTC.

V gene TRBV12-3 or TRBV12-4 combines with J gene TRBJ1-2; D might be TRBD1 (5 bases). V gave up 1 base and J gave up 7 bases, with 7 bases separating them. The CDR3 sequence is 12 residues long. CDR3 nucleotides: TGTGCCAGCAGTTTAGGCAGGGCTGGCTACACCTTC. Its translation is CASSLGRAGYTF.

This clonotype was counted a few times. The CDR3 sequence: CASSSLRTSGTGAELSTTGELFF. The CDR3 nucleotides read TGTGCCAGCTCATCATTGAGAACGTCGGGGACAGGGGCCGAGCTTTCTACCACCGGGGAGCTGTTTTTT. The genes are TRBV18 and TRBJ2-2, with 10 bases aligning to TRBD1. Trimming took 5 bases from V and 4 from J; bases not matched to a gene: 28. The CDR3 has 23 residues. Germline V gives CDR1 KGHSH, CDR2 LQKENI.

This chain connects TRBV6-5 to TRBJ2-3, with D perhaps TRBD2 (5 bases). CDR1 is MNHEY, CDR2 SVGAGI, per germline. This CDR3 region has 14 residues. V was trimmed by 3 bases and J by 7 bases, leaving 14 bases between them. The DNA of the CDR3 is TGTGCCAGCAGTTATCAACCGGGGAGAAATACGCAGTATTTT. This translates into CASSYQPGRNTQYF.

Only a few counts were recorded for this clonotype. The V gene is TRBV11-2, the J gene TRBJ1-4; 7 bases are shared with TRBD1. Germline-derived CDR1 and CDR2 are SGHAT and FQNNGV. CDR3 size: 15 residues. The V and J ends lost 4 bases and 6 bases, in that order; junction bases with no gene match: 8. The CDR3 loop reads CASSWTGGFYEKLFF. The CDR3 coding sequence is TGTGCCAGCAGCTGGACAGGCGGTTTTTATGAAAAACTGTTTTTT.

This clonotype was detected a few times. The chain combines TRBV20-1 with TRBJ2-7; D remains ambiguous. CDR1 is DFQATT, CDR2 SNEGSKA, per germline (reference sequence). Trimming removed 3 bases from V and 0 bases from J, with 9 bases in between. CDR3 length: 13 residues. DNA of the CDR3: TGCAGTGCTAGGCCGGTGAGCTCCTACGAGCAGTACTTC. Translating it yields CSARPVSSYEQYF.

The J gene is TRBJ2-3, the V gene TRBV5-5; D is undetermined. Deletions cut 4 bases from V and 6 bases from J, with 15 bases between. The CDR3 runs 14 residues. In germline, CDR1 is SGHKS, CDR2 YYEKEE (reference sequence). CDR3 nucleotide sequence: TGTGCCAGCAGCCTAGGACCCCTTGAGGATACGCAGTATTTT. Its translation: CASSLGPLEDTQYF. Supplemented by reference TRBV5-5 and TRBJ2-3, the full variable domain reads DAGVTQSPTHLIKTRGQQVTLRCSPISGHKSVSWYQQVLGQGPQFIFQYYEKEERGRGNFPDRFSARQFPNYSSELNVNALLLGDSALYLCASSLGPLEDTQYFGPGTRLTVL.

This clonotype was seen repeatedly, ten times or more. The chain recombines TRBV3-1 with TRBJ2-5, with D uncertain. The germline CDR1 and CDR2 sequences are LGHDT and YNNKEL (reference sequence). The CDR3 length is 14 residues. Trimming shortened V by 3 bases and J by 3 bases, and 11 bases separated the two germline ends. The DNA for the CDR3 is TGTGCCAGCAGCCATTTGTACAGTAAAGAGACCCAGTACTTC. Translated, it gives CASSHLYSKETQYF.

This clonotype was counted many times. The CDR3 loop reads CASSLEGDYNEQFF. The DNA for the CDR3 is TGTGCCAGCAGCTTAGAGGGGGACTACAATGAGCAGTTCTTC. The chain couples TRBV7-8 to TRBJ2-1, with a weak D call TRBD1 (6 bases). The CDR3 extends over 14 amino acids. Trimming removed 1 base at V and 3 bases at J, with 7 bases between. Germline V gene sequence: CDR1 SGHVS, CDR2 FQNEAQ.

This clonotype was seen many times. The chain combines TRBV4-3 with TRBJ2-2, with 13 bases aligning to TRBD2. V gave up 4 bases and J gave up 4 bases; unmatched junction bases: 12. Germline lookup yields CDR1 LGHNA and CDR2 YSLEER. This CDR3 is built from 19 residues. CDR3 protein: CASSPEGLAGTARTGELFF. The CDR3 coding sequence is TGCGCCAGCAGCCCAGAGGGACTAGCGGGGACCGCTCGCACCGGGGAGCTGTTTTTT.

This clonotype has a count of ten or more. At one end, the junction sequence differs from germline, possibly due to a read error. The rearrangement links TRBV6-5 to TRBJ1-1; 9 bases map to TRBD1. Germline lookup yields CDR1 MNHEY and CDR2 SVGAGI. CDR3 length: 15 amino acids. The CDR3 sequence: CASSYSDRGVTEVFF. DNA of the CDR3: TGTGCCAGCAGTTACTCGGACAGGGGCGTCACTGAAGTTTTCTTT.

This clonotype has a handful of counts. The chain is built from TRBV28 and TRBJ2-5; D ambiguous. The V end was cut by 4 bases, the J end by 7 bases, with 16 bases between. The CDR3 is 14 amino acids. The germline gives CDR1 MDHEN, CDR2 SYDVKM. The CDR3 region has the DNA TGTGCCAGCAGTTCCTCCCCGGGCCCTTGGACCCAGTACTTC. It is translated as CASSSSPGPWTQYF.

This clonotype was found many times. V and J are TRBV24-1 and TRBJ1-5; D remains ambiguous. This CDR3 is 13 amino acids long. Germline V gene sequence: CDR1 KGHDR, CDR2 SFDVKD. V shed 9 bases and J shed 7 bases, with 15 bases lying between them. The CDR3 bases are TGTGCCACCCCTGGACCGCGAGGACAGCCCCAGCATTTT. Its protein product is CATPGPRGQPQHF.

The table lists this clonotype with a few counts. In DNA, the CDR3 is TGTGCCAGCAGCCCCACTCCCCCTTTTGCGGGGGGATGGGATGCGGATACGCAGTATTTT. Residues: CASSPTPPFAGGWDADTQYF. The J gene is TRBJ2-3, the V gene TRBV3-1, with 8 bases aligning to TRBD2. Germline-derived CDR1 and CDR2 are LGHDT and YNNKEL (reference sequence). J gave up 6 bases and V 4 bases, and 24 bases lay outside the gene matches. The CDR3 covers 20 residues.

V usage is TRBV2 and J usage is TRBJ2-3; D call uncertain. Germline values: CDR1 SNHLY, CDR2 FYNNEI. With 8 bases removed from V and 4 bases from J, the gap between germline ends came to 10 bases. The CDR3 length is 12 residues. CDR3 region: CASRLVADTQYF. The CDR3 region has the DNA TGTGCCAGCCGTTTGGTGGCAGATACGCAGTATTTT.

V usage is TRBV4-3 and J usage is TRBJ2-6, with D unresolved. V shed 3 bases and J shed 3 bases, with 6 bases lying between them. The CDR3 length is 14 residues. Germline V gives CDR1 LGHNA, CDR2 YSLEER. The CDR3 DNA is TGCGCCAGCAGCCAGGTCCTTGGGGCCAACGTCCTGACTTTC. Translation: CASSQVLGANVLTF.

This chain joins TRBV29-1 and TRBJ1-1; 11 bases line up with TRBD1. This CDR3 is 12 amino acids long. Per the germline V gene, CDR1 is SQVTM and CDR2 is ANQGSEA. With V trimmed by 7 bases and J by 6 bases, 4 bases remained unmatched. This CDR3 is CSGGQGASEAFF. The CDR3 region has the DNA TGCAGCGGCGGACAGGGGGCCTCTGAAGCTTTCTTT.

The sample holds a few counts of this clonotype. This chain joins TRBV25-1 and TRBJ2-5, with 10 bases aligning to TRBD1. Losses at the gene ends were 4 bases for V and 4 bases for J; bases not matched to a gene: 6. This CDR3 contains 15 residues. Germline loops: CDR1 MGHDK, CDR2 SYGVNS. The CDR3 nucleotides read TGTGCCAGCAGTGGGGACAGGGGAAGAGGAGAGACCCAGTACTTC. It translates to CASSGDRGRGETQYF.

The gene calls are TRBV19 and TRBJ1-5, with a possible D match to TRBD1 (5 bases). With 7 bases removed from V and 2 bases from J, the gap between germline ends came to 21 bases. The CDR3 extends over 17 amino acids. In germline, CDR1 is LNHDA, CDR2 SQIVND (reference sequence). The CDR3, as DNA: TGTGCCAGTACCCCCAAAGTAGGGGCTATTCGCAATCAGCCCCAGCATTTT. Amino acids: CASTPKVGAIRNQPQHF.

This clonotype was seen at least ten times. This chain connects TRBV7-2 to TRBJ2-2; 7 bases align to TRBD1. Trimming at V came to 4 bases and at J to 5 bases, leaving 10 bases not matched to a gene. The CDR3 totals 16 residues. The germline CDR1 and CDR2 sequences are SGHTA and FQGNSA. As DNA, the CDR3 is TGTGCCAGCAGCTCACAGGGGCCCGCCTTGACCGGGGAGCTGTTTTTT. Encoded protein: CASSSQGPALTGELFF.

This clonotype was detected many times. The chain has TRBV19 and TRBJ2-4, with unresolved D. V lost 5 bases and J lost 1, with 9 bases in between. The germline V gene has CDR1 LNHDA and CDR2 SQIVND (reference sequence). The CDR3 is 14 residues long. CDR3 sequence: CASSPPAAKNIQYF. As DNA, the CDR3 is TGTGCCAGTAGTCCTCCCGCGGCCAAAAACATTCAGTACTTC.

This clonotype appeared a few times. The CDR3 reads CAISESTAPSETQYF. CDR3 nucleotides: TGTGCCATCAGTGAGTCTACAGCACCGTCAGAGACCCAGTACTTC. This chain uses TRBV10-3 with TRBJ2-5; D call uncertain. The CDR3 totals 15 residues. V shed 0 bases and J shed 4 bases, with 12 bases lying between them. Germline assignment: CDR1 ENHRY and CDR2 SYGVKD.